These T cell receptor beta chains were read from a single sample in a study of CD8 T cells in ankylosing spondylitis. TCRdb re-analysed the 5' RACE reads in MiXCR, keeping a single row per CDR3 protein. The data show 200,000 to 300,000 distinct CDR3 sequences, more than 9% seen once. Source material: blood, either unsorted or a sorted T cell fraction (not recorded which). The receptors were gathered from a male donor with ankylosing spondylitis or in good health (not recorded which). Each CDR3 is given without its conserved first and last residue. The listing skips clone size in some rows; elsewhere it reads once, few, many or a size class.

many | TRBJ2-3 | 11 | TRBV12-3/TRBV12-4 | ATSWTSTDTQY
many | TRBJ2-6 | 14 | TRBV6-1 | ASSHPPISGANVLT
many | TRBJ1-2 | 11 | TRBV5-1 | ASSSTVDYGYT
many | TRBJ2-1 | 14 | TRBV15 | ATSRVGGGRSGEQF
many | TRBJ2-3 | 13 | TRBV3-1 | ASSQEYPLGDTQY
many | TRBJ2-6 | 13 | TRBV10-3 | AISTTGSGANVLT
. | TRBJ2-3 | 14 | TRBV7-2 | ASSLARDGFTDTQY
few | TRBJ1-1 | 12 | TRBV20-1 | SAGRPQGDTEAF
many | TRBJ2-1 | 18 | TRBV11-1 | ASSSPRRSGTSGSYNEQF
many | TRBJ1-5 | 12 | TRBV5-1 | ASSLGADNQPQH
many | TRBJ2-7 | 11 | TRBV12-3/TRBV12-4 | ASSLTRSYEQY
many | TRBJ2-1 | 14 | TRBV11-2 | ASSRMQGESYNEQF
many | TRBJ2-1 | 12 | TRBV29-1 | SVDGTSGSNEQF
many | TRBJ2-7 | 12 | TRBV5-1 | ASSLERGFSEQY
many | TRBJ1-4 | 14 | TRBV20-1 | SAYYSPGTSYEKLF
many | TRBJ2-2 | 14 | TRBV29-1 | SVEGQDRGFTGELF
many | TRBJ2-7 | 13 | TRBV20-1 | SAREPRDGGDEQY
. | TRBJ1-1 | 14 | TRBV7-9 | ASSPTGGFGDTEAF
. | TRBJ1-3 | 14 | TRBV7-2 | ASSLARRNSGNTIY
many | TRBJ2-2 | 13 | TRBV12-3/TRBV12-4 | ASSLGGGDTGELF
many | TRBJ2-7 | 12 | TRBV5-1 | ASSLGDRVHEQY
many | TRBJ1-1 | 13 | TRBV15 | ATSRDPGGGTEAF
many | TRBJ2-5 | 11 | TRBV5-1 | ASSLDSRETQY
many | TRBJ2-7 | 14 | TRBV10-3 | AIRSGPGTSGDEQY
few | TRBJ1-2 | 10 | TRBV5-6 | ASSPGLTGYT
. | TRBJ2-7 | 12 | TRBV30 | AWRAGANAYEQY
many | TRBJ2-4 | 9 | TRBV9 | ASSVDNIQY
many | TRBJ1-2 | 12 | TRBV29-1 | SAGDPGQRRGYT
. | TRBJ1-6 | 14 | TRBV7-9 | ASSLDLGQSNSPLH
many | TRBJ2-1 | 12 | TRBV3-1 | ASSPSREYNEQF
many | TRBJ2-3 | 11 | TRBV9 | ASSSESTDTQY
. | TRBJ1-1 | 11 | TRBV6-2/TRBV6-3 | ASKVDWNTEAF
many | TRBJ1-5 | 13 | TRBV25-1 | ASSDGGYSNQPQH
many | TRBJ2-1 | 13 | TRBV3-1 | ASSPPGTSYNEQF
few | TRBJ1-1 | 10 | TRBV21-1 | ARTPMNTEAF
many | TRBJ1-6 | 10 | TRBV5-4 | ASSKPDSPLH
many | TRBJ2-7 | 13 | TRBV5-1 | ASSLRVGAFYEQY
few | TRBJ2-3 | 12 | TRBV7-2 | ASSSVGGGDTQY
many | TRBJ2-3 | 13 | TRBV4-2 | ASSPRTSREDTQY
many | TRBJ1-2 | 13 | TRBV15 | ATSRKLQANYGYT
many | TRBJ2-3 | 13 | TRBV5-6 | ASSLRHLSTDTQY
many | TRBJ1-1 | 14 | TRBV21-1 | APKGTAPRFNTEAF
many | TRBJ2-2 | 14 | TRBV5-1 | ASSFGGNANTGELF
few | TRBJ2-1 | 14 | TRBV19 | ASTQGGSLNYNEQF
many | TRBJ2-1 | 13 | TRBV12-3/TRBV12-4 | ASTIGLAGYNEQF
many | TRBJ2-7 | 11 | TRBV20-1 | SAGQGISYEQY
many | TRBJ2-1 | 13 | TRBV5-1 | ASSLGPTVLNEQF
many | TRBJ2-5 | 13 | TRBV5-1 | ASKGRQGSQETQY
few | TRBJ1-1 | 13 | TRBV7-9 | ASSSSRTGGTEAF
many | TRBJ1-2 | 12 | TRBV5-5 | ASTSLGTPYGYT